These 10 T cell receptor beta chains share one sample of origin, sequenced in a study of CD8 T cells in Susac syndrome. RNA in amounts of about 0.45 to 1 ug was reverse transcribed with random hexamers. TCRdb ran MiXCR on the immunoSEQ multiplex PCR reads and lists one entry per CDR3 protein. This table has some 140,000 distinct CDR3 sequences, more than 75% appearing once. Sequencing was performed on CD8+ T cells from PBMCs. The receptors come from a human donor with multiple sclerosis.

CDR3 region: CASSGQHTGNTEAFF. The DNA for the CDR3 is TGTGCCAGTAGTGGACAGCATACAGGGAACACTGAAGCTTTCTTT. The rearrangement uses TRBV19 and TRBJ1-1; tentative D call: TRBD1 (6 bases). CDR1 LNHDA and CDR2 SQIVND come from the germline V gene (reference sequence). The CDR3 sequence is 15 residues long. The V gene lost 5 bases and the J gene lost 1 base, with 14 bases spanning the gap.

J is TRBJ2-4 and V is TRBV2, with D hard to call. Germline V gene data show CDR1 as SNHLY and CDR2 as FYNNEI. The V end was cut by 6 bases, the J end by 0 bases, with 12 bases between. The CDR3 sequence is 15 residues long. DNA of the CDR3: TGTGCCAGCAGAGAGCAGACTTTAGCCAAAAACATTCAGTACTTC. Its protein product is CASREQTLAKNIQYF.

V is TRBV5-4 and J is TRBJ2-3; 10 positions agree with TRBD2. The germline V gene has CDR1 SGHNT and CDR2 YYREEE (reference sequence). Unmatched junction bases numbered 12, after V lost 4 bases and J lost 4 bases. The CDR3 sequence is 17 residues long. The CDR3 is CASSTWDPSGSADTQYF. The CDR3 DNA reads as TGTGCCAGCAGCACTTGGGATCCTAGCGGGAGTGCAGATACGCAGTATTTT.

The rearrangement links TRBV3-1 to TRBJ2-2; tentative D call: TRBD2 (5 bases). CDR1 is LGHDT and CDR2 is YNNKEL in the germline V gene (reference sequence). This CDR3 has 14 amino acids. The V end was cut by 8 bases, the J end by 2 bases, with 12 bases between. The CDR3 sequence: CASEGGHNTGELFF. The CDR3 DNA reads TGTGCCAGCGAGGGTGGGCATAACACCGGGGAGCTGTTTTTT.

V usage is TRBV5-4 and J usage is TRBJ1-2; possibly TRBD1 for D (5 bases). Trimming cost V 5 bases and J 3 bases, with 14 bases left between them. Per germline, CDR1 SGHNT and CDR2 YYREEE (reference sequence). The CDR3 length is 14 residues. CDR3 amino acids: CASRTGLVDYGYTF. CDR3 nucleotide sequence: TGTGCCAGCAGGACGGGACTTGTCGACTATGGCTACACCTTC.

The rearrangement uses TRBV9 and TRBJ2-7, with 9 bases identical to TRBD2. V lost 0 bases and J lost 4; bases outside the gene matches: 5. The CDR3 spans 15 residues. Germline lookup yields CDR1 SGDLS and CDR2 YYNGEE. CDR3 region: CASSVGDSGSYEQYF. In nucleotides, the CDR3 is TGTGCCAGCAGCGTAGGGGATAGCGGGAGTTACGAGCAGTACTTC.

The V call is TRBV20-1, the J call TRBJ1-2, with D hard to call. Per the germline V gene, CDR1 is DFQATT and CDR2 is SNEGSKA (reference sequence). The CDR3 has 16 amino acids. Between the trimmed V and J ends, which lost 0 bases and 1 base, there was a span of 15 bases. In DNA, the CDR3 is TGCAGTGCTAGAGATCTAAAAACAGACTTTAACTATGGCTACACCTTC. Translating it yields CSARDLKTDFNYGYTF.

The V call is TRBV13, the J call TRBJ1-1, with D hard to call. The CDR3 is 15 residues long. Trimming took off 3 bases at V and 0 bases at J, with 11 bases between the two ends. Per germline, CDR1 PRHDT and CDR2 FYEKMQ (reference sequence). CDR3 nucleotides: TGTGCCAGCAGCTTTACCGGGCCCTTGAACACTGAAGCTTTCTTT. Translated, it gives CASSFTGPLNTEAFF. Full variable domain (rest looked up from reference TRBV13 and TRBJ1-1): AAGVIQSPRHLIKEKRETATLKCYPIPRHDTVYWYQQGPGQDPQFLISFYEKMQSDKGSIPDRFSAQQFSDYHSELNMSSLELGDSALYFCASSFTGPLNTEAFFGQGTRLTVV.

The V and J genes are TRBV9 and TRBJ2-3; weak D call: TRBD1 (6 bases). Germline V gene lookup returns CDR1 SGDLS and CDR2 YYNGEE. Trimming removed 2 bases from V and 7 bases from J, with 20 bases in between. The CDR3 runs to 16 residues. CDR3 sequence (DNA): TGTGCCAGCAGCGTTTCACAGGGATTCGACCTTCATACGCAGTATTTT. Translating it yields CASSVSQGFDLHTQYF. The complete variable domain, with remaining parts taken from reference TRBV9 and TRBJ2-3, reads DSGVTQTPKHLITATGQRVTLRCSPRSGDLSVYWYQQSLDQGLQFLIQYYNGEERAKGNILERFSAQQFPDLHSELNLSSLELGDSALYFCASSVSQGFDLHTQYFGPGTRLTVL.

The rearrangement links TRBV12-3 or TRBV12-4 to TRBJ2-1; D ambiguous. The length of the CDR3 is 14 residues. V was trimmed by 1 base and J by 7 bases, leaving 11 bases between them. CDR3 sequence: CASSLVQALNEQFF. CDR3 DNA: TGTGCCAGCAGTTTAGTCCAGGCCCTGAATGAGCAGTTCTTC.